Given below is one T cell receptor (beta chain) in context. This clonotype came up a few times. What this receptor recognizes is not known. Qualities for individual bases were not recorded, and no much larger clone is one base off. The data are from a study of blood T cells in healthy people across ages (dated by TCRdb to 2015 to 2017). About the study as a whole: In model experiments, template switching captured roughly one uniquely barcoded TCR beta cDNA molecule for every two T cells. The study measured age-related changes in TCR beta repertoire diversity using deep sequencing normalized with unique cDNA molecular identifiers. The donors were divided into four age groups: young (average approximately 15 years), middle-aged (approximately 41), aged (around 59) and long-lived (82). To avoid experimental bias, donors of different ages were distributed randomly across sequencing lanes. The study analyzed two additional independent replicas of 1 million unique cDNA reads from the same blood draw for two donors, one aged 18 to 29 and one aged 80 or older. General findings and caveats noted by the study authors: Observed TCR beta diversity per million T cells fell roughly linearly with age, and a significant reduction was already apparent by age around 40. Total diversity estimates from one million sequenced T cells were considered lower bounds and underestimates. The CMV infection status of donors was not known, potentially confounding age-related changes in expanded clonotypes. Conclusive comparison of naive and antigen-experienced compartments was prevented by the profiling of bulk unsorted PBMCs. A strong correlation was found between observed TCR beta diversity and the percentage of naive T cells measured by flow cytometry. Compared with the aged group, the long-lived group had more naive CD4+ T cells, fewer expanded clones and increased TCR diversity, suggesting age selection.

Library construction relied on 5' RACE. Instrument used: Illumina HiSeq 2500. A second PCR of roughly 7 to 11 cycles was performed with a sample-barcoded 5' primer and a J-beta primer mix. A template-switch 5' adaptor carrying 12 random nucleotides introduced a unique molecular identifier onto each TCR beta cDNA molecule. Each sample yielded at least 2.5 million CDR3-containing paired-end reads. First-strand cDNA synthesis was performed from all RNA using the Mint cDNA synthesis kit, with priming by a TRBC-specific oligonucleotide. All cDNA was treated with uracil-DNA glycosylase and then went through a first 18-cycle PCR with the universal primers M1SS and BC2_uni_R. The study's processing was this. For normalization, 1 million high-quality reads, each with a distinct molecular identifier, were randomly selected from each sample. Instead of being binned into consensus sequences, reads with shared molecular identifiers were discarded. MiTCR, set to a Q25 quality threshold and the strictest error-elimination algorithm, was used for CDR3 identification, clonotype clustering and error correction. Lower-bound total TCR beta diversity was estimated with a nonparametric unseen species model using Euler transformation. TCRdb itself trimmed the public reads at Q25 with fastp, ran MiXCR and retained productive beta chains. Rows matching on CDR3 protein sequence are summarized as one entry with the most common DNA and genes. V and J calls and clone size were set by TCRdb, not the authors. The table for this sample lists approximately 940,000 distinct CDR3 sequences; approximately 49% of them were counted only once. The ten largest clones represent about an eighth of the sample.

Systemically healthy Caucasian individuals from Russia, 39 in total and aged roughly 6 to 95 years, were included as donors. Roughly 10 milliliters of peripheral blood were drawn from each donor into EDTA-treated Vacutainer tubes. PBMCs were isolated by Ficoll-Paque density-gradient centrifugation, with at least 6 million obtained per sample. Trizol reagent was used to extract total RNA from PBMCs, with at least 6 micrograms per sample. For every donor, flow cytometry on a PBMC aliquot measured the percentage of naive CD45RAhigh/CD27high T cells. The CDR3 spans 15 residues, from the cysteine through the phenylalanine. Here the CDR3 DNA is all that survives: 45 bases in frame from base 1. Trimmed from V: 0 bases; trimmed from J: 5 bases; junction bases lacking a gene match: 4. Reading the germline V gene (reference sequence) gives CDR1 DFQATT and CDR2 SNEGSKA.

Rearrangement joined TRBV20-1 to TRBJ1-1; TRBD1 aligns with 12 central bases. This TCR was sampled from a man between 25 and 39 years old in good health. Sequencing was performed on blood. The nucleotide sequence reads TGCAGTGCTAGAGACCGGGACAGGGGGCATACTGAAGCTTTCTTT. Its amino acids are CSARDRDRGHTEAFF.